This passage covers 23 T cell receptor beta chains from one sample sequenced in a study of cytomegalovirus exposure and HLA in healthy donors (dated by TCRdb to 2016 to 2017). Libraries came from the immunoSEQ multiplex PCR assay. A mixture of 60 forward primers for TCR Vbeta segments and 13 reverse primers for TCR Jbeta segments was used in the multiplex PCR. This is the immuneACCESS table as TCRdb keeps it, with only in-frame sequences that have V and J called. A part of the clones is gone; compared with another copy, unresolved V genes explain less than half, and the rest is unexplained. Counted in this sample were around 160,000 clones; around 75% of them appeared once. The top ten clones comprise about 7.7% of the sample. The specimen sequenced was PBMCs. These receptors were collected from a woman aged 40 to 50 in good health and CMV-seropositive.

The genes are TRBV5-6 and TRBJ2-7, with TRBD1 matching over 7 bases. The CDR3 length is 17 residues. V was clipped by 4 bases and J by 0 bases; unmatched bases: 13. The germline CDR1 and CDR2 sequences are SGHDT and YYEEEE. As DNA, the CDR3 is TGTGCCAGCAGCATCCGGACAGGCTCACCCAACTCCTACGAGCAGTACTTC. It yields the protein CASSIRTGSPNSYEQYF.

V and J are TRBV5-1 and TRBJ2-7; weak D call: TRBD1 (6 bases). This CDR3 has 15 residues. The ends were cut back, 0 bases at V and 2 bases at J, with 12 bases in the middle. Germline V gene sequence: CDR1 SGHRS, CDR2 YFSETQ. As DNA, the CDR3 is TGCGCCAGCAGCTTGGCAGGGGTTACTACCTACGAGCAGTACTTC. Encoded protein: CASSLAGVTTYEQYF.

J is TRBJ1-1 and V is TRBV30; 12 bases agree with TRBD1. This CDR3 is built from 15 residues. In germline, CDR1 is GTSNPN, CDR2 SVGIG (reference sequence). V lost 5 bases to trimming and J lost 0 bases; unmatched junction nucleotides: 4. The CDR3 DNA reads TGTGCCTGGGGGACAGGGGGCAACATGAACACTGAAGCTTTCTTT. The encoded protein is CAWGTGGNMNTEAFF.

The CDR3 is CATPPRRDEQYF. The CDR3 DNA follows: TGTGCCACCCCCCCCCGGCGGGACGAGCAGTACTTC. The rearrangement uses TRBV27 and TRBJ2-7; tentative D call: TRBD2 (5 bases). This CDR3 comprises 12 residues. The germline V gene has CDR1 MNHEY and CDR2 SMNVEV (reference sequence). V was cut by 10 bases and J by 5 bases, with 15 bases left in between.

The chain links TRBV5-1 to TRBJ1-3; D gene unclear. The CDR3 sequence is 15 residues long. V lost 0 bases and J 2 bases, leaving 9 bases between the germline ends. Germline lookup yields CDR1 SGHRS and CDR2 YFSETQ. CDR3 bases: TGCGCCAGCAGCTTGGGAGTAGCCGCTGGAAACACCATATATTTT. Translated: CASSLGVAAGNTIYF. Full variable domain (remainder filled in from reference TRBV5-1 and TRBJ1-3): KAGVTQTPRYLIKTRGQQVTLSCSPISGHRSVSWYQQTPGQGLQFLFEYFSETQRNKGNFPGRFSGRQFSNSRSEMNVSTLELGDSALYLCASSLGVAAGNTIYFGEGSWLTVV.

Remarks on this clone: The junction and the germline gene differ at one end; a read error may be behind it. The chain recombines TRBV7-7 with TRBJ2-2; 10 nucleotides line up with TRBD1. The CDR3 spans 15 residues. In germline, CDR1 is SSHAT, CDR2 FNYEAQ (reference sequence). This CDR3 reads CASSAGTGVAGELFF. CDR3 nucleotide sequence: TGTGCTAGCAGCGCCGGGACAGGGGTGGCCGGGGAGCTGTTTTTT. The whole variable domain, remainder taken from reference TRBV7-7 and TRBJ2-2, is GAGVSQSPRYKVTKRGQDVTLRCDPISSHATLYWYQQALGQGPEFLTYFNYEAQPDKSGLPSDRFSAERPEGSISTLTIQRTEQRDSAMYRCASSAGTGVAGELFFGEGSRLTVL.

This chain joins TRBV5-1 and TRBJ2-5, with 7 bases that match TRBD2. The V gene end was trimmed by 2 bases and the J gene end by 5 bases; junction bases not matched to a gene: 12. The CDR3 is made up of 16 amino acids. CDR1 and CDR2 from the germline V gene are SGHRS and YFSETQ. The CDR3 sequence: CASSLAGTNGGETQYF. The CDR3 DNA reads as TGCGCCAGCAGCTTAGCGGGAACAAACGGCGGGGAGACCCAGTACTTC.

As for this clone: This sample also contains other DNA sequences that code for the same CDR3. The chain couples TRBV7-6 to TRBJ1-2; the match to TRBD1 covers 7 bases. CDR3 length equals 14 residues. V lost 5 bases to trimming and J lost 8 bases; unmatched junction nucleotides: 11. CDR1 is SGHVS and CDR2 is FNYEAQ in the germline V gene. Here the CDR3 DNA reads TGTGCCAGCAGCCCAAACAGGGGACAAGGGGGCTACACCTTC. This sequence encodes CASSPNRGQGGYTF. The full variable domain, its missing parts supplied by reference TRBV7-6 and TRBJ1-2, is GAGVSQSPRYKVTKRGQDVALRCDPISGHVSLYWYRQALGQGPEFLTYFNYEAQQDKSGLPNDRFSAERPEGSISTLTIQRTEQRDSAMYRCASSPNRGQGGYTFGSGTRLTVV.

The chain combines TRBV27 with TRBJ2-7; 9 bases agree with TRBD1. Losses at the gene ends were 6 bases for V and 2 bases for J; bases not matched to a gene: 8. CDR3 size: 15 residues. Per the germline V gene, CDR1 is MNHEY and CDR2 is SMNVEV (reference sequence). The CDR3 DNA reads as TGTGCCAGCAGGGCTCCGGGACAGGGAGCCTACGAGCAGTACTTC. It translates to CASRAPGQGAYEQYF.

The chain joins TRBV29-1 to TRBJ2-1; the match to TRBD2 covers 9 bases. With V trimmed by 6 bases and J by 5 bases, 8 bases remained unmatched. CDR1 SQVTM and CDR2 ANQGSEA come from the germline V gene. The CDR3 is made up of 14 amino acids. CDR3 loop: CSVKEREAHNEQFF. For the CDR3, the DNA is TGCAGCGTAAAGGAGCGGGAGGCCCACAATGAGCAGTTCTTC.

The rearrangement uses TRBV30 and TRBJ1-2; D remains unclear. CDR1 GTSNPN and CDR2 SVGIG come from the germline V gene (reference sequence). The germline V and J ends were trimmed by 4 bases and 2 bases, with 23 bases remaining between them. This CDR3 contains 17 residues. The CDR3 sequence: CAWTPWQYSTLNYGYTF. CDR3 nucleotide sequence: TGTGCCTGGACCCCGTGGCAGTACAGTACTCTCAACTATGGCTACACCTTC.

The rearrangement links TRBV7-2 to TRBJ2-2, with 8 nucleotides matching TRBD2. CDR3 size: 16 residues. Germline lookup yields CDR1 SGHTA and CDR2 FQGNSA. V was clipped by 2 bases and J by 6 bases; unmatched bases: 8. This CDR3 is CASSLYPGGPSGELFF. CDR3 DNA: TGTGCCAGCAGCTTATACCCGGGAGGGCCTTCCGGGGAGCTGTTTTTT.

This clone was found a few times. This rearrangement joins TRBV19 to TRBJ2-7; 9 positions agree with TRBD1. The CDR3 consists of 14 residues. From germline, CDR1 is LNHDA and CDR2 SQIVND (reference sequence). V was clipped by 6 bases and J by 5 bases; unmatched bases: 8. The CDR3 DNA reads TGTGCCAGTAGCGCCCGGGACAGGGTAAACGAGCAGTACTTC. This sequence encodes CASSARDRVNEQYF.

CDR3: CASRRGGDRKMNTEAFF. For the CDR3, the DNA is TGTGCCAGCCGGCGAGGAGGGGATCGAAAAATGAACACTGAAGCTTTCTTT. The chain employs TRBV7-9 and TRBJ1-1, with D tentatively TRBD1 (5 bases). Germline assignment: CDR1 SEHNR and CDR2 FQNEAQ (reference sequence). The CDR3 covers 17 residues. Trimming pared 8 bases from V and 0 bases from J, leaving 22 bases between.

V usage is TRBV11-3 and J usage is TRBJ2-1; D is ambiguous. Germline CDR1 and CDR2: SGHNT and YENEEA. The CDR3 extends over 16 amino acids. V was shortened by 4 bases and J by 0 bases, with 13 bases between the two germline ends. DNA of the CDR3: TGTGCCAGCAGCTCACAGACCGCAAGCTCCTACAATGAGCAGTTCTTC. This encodes CASSSQTASSYNEQFF.

The chain has TRBV7-9 and TRBJ2-2, with D possibly TRBD1 on 5 matching bases. CDR3 size: 14 residues. V was shortened by 1 base and J by 5 bases, with 8 bases between the two germline ends. The germline V gene has CDR1 SEHNR and CDR2 FQNEAQ (reference sequence). For the CDR3, the DNA is TGTGCCAGCAGCTTAGTTGGGGCGACCGGGGAGCTGTTTTTT. This gives the protein CASSLVGATGELFF.

The V gene is TRBV6-5, the J gene TRBJ2-5, with a possible D match to TRBD1 (6 bases). The CDR3 has 13 amino acids. Germline loops: CDR1 MNHEY, CDR2 SVGAGI. V was pared by 4 bases and J by 9 bases, with 15 bases between. CDR3 protein: CASSLLGKGAQYF. The CDR3 coding sequence is TGTGCCAGCAGTTTGCTGGGGAAGGGGGCCCAGTACTTC.

V is TRBV2 and J is TRBJ1-1; D is unresolved. The V gene's germline CDR1 is SNHLY and CDR2 FYNNEI. The CDR3 totals 14 residues. Trimming left V 0 bases short and J 7 bases short, with 12 bases between. The CDR3 sequence is CASSEALLRGEAFF. The CDR3 DNA follows: TGTGCCAGCAGTGAAGCGCTTTTACGGGGTGAAGCTTTCTTT.

The rearrangement links TRBV7-2 to TRBJ2-5; D is perhaps TRBD1 (5 bases). With 1 base removed from V and 4 bases from J, the gap between germline ends came to 13 bases. Germline values: CDR1 SGHTA, CDR2 FQGNSA. The CDR3 covers 15 residues. CDR3 sequence reads: CASSLERGIGETQYF. CDR3 nucleotides: TGTGCCAGCAGCTTAGAAAGGGGAATAGGAGAGACCCAGTACTTC.

This clone was observed a few times. CDR3 protein: CASSLETSGRDNEQFF. The CDR3 DNA follows: TGTGCCAGCAGCTTGGAGACTAGCGGGAGGGACAATGAGCAGTTCTTC. The V gene is TRBV5-4, the J gene TRBJ2-1; 14 nucleotides line up with TRBD2. V gave up 0 bases and J gave up 5 bases; unmatched junction bases: 1. Germline V gene data show CDR1 as SGHNT and CDR2 as YYREEE (reference sequence). The CDR3 extends over 16 amino acids.

The rearrangement joins TRBV19 to TRBJ1-1; 8 bases match TRBD1. From germline, CDR1 is LNHDA and CDR2 SQIVND (reference sequence). The CDR3 has 16 amino acids. V was pared by 6 bases and J by 1 base, with 10 bases of the junction left unmatched. The CDR3 here is CASSPGQGAWNTEAFF. The CDR3, as DNA: TGTGCCAGTAGCCCCGGACAGGGAGCTTGGAACACTGAAGCTTTCTTT.

The chain has TRBV11-2 and TRBJ2-3; D might be TRBD2 (6 bases). The germline V gene encodes CDR1 SGHAT and CDR2 FQNNGV. V lost 3 bases and J lost 2, with 9 bases in between. This CDR3 region has 14 residues. The CDR3 sequence is CASSFGGITDTQYF. Here the CDR3 DNA reads TGTGCCAGCAGCTTCGGCGGGATCACAGATACGCAGTATTTT.

As concerns this clone: The same CDR3 arises from other DNA sequences in this sample as well. CDR3 region: CASSLAGGRYEQYF. The CDR3, as DNA: TGTGCCAGCAGCTTAGCGGGAGGGCGGTACGAGCAGTACTTC. This sequence joins TRBV7-2 and TRBJ2-7; the match to TRBD2 covers 7 bases. This CDR3 contains 14 residues. Germline-derived CDR1 and CDR2 are SGHTA and FQGNSA. J lost 4 bases, V lost 0 bases, and 3 bases had no gene match.